The sequence of this T cell receptor (beta chain) was determined in a study of blood T cell repertoires in COVID-19. V gave up 3 bases and J gave up 11 bases, with 12 bases separating them. The germline CDR1 and CDR2 sequences are SGDLS and YYNGEE. The CDR3 runs 13 residues. Repertoires were generated with immunoSEQ multiplex PCR, while TCRdb's copy carries only in-frame clones and drops some. Of fewer than 140,000 clones detected, approximately 84% appear once; the ten largest clones hold roughly 13%. Source material: peripheral blood. This chain connects TRBV9 to TRBJ1-6; TRBD1 is a possible D gene (6 bases). The clonotype was recovered from a woman aged 55-70 years with acute or convalescent COVID-19. The CDR3: CASSEGDLAPLHF. CDR3 DNA sequence: TGTGCCAGCAGCGAGGGGGACCTCGCACCCCTCCACTTT.